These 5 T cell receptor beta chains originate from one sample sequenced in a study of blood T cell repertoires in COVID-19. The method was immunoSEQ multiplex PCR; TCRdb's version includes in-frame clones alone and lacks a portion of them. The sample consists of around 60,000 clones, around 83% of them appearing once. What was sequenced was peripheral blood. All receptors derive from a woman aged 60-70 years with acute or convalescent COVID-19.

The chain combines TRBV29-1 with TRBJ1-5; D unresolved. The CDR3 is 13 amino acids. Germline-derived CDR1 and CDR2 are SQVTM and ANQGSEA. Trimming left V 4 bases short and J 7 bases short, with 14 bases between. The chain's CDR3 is CSVAGGEGQPQHF. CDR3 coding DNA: TGCAGCGTTGCCGGCGGCGAGGGACAGCCCCAGCATTTT.

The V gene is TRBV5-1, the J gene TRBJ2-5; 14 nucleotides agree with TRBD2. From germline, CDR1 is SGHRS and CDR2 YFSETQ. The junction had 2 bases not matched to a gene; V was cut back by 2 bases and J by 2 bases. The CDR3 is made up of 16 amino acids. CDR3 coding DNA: TGCGCCAGCAGCTTCAGACTAGCGGGGGGGCAAGAGACCCAGTACTTC. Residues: CASSFRLAGGQETQYF.

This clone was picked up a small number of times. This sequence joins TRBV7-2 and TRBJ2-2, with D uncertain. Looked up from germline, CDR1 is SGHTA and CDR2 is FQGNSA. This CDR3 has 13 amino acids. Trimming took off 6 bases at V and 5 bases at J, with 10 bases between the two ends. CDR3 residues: CASSPAETGELFF. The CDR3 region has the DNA TGTGCCAGCAGTCCCGCGGAAACCGGGGAGCTGTTTTTT. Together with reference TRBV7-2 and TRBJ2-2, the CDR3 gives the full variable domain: GAGVSQSPSNKVTEKGKDVELRCDPISGHTALYWYRQSLGQGLEFLIYFQGNSAPDKSGLPSDRFSAERTGGSVSTLTIQRTQQEDSAVYLCASSPAETGELFFGEGSRLTVL.

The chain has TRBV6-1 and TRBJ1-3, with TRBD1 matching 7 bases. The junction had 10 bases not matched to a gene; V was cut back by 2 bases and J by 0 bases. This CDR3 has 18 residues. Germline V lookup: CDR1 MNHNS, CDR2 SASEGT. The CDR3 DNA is TGTGCCAGCAGTGAAACAGGGGCCTCTTTTAGCTCTGGAAACACCATATATTTT. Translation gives CASSETGASFSSGNTIYF.

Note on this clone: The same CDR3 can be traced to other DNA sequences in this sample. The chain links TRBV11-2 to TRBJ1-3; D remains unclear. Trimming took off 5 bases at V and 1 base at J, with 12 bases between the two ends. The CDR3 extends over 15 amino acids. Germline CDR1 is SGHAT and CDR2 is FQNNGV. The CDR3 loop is CASSPQPGSGNTIYF. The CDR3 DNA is TGTGCCAGCAGCCCGCAACCAGGATCTGGAAACACCATATATTTT.